This paragraph reports one T cell receptor (beta chain). This receptor's antigen is unknown. The record has no base qualities; no much larger clone is one base away. Whole blood was collected in K2EDTA tubes by collaborating institutions according to the institutions' own protocols. For TCRbeta analysis, collaborator samples were shipped as frozen whole blood, as isolated PBMCs, or as DNA extracted from either sample type. The sample comes from a study of blood T cell repertoires in COVID-19 (dated by TCRdb to the early 2020s). About the investigation overall: The collaborator samples originated in the United States, Italy and Spain and spanned the acute and convalescent phases of COVID-19. The repertoires were released in a freely available public database intended as a resource for research on the immune response to SARS-CoV-2. Nearly every sample came with metadata listing a de-identified subject ID, COVID-19 status, age in years and sex. The material from the prospective study consisted of cDNA or gDNA derived from T cells, B-cell-depleted T cells, or PBMCs. Where available, HLA class I and class II types were obtained from metadata supplied by the sample provider rather than from assay-based typing. Samples came from the ongoing ImmuneRACE study (first 160 participants) plus 1,254 subjects from 6 global collaborators. The dataset comprised deeply sampled blood TCRbeta repertoires from subjects exposed to, actively infected with, or recovered from COVID-19.

The CDR1 and CDR2 encoded by the germline V gene (reference sequence) are MNHEY and SMNVEV. Between the V and J ends, shortened by 0 bases and 0 bases respectively, the junction contains 5 bases. The CDR3 sequence holds 14 residues, the cysteine and phenylalanine included. The DNA shown is the 42-base CDR3, in frame from base 1. Overall results and qualifications from the work: The amount of clinical and demographic metadata varied by source and participant and was provided uncurated.

The immunoSEQ Assay, a bias-controlled multiplex PCR, was used to amplify TCRbeta CDR3 regions from genomic DNA. The authors processed their data as follows. The number of nucleated cells in each sample was estimated from the amplification of reference gene primers within the assay. To quantify the absolute abundance of each unique TCRbeta CDR3 rearrangement, sequence reads were collapsed and filtered. Productive Simpson clonality was computed per sample as the square root of Simpson's diversity index over productive rearrangements. Sourced from immuneACCESS, this table was stored by TCRdb with only in-frame sequences that have V and J called. A share of the clones is absent; for the studies checked, an unresolved V gene accounts for under half, and the remainder has no known explanation. From that table come the V and J calls and clone size; the DNA was used to work out D and trimming. The sample yields over 75,000 clones; roughly 90% were counted once. The ten biggest clones cover about 1.8% of the sample.

The rearranged chain carries TRBV27 and TRBJ1-2; the D gene is possibly TRBD1, with 5 bases matching. The specimen sequenced was peripheral blood. The origin of this receptor is a man in his 60s with acute or convalescent COVID-19. The nucleotide sequence reads as follows: TGTGCCAGCAGTTTATCGACAGCTAACTATGGCTACACCTTC. It translates as CASSLSTANYGYTF.